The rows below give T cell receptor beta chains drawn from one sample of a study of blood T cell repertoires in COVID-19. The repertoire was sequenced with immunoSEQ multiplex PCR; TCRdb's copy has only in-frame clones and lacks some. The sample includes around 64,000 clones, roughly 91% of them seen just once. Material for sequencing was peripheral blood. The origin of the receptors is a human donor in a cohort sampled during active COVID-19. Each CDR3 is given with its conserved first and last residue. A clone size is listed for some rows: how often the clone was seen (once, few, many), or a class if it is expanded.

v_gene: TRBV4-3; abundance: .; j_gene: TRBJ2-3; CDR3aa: CASSQQLAYTDTQYF
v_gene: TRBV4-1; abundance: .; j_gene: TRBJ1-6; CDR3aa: CASSQDSRGVHSPLHF
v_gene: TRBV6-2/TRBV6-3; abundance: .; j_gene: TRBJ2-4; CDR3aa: CASSRSGSENIQYF
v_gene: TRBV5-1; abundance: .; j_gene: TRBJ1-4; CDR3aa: CASSLARQGFNEKLFF
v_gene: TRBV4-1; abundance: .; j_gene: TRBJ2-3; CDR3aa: CASSQWSTSGSSDTQYF
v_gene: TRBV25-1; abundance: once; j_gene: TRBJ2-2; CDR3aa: CASSESGGGTGELFF
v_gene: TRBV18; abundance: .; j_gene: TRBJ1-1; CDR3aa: CASSPSPNAEAFF
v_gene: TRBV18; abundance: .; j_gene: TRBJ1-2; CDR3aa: CASSPPNREGYTF
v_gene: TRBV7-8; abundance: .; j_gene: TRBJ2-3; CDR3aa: CASSLGLTGGAGTDTQYF
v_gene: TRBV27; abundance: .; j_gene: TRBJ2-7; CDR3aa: CASSWGGPGYEQYF
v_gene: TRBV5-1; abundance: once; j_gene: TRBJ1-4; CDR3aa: CASVQGVSEKLFF
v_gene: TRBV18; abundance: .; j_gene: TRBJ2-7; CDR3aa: CASSPLDRDAPTYF
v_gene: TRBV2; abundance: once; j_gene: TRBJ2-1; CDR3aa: CASSELGGADYNEQFF
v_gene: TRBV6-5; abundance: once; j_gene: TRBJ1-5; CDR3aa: CASSYSGTELNQPQHF
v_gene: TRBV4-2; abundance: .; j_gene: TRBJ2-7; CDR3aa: CASSQRGGYEQYF
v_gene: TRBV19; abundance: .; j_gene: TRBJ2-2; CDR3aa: CASKSAGVVAGELFF
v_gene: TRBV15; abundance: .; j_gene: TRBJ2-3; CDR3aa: CATSRGGTSGIDTQYF
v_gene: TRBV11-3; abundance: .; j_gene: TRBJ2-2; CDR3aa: CASSLGAGLLGGELFF
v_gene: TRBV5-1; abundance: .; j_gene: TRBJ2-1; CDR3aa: CASSVLAGEGNEQFF
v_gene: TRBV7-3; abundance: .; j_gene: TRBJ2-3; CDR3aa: CASSLPGAAPDTQYF
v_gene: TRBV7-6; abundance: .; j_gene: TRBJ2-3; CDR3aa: CASSSDPGLAGGTDTQYF
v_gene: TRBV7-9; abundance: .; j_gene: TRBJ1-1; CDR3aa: CASSQTRGGVYTEAFF
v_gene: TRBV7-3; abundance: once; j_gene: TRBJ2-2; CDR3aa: CASSWGQGNTGELFF
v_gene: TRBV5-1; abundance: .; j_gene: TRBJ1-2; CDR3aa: CASSLRSSGYTF
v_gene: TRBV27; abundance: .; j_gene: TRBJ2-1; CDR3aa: CASSLGQAQFF
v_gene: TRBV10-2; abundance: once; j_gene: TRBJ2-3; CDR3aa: CASSRGTSGRFSDTQYF
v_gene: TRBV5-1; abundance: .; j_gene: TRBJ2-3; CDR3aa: CASSFLPGADTQYF
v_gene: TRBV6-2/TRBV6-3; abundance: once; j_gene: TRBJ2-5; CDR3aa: CASSYSGGAETQYF
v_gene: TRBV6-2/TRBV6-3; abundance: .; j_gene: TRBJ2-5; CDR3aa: CASSYRNSGYQETQYF
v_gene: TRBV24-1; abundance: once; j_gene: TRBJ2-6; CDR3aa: CATSDPGFGANVLTF
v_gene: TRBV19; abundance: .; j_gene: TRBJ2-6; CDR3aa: CASTVRGDSGANVLTF
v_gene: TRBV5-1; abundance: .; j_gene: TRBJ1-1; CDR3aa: CASSPSEGVGTEAFF
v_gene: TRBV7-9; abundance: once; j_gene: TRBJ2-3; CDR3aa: CASSLSRQGTDTQYF
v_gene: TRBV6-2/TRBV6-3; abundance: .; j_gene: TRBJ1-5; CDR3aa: CASSSFTGALNQPQHF
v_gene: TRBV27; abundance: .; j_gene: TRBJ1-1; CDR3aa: CASSFGQGQNTEAFF
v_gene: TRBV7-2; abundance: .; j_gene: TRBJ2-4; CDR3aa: CASSLDRAAKNIQYF
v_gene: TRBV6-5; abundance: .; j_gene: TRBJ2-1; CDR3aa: CASSFRREVQFF
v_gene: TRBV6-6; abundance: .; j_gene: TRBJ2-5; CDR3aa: CASSYLTGLGETQYF
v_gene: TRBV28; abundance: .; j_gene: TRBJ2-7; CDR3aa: CASTTIVAGNSYEQYF
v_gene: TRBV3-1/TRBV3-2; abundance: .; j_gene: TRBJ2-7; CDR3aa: CASSPAWSSGRTYEQYF
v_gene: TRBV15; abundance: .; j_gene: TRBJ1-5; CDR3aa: CATSISTGVNQPQHF
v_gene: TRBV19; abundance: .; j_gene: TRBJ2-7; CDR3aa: CASSILGTSGGNYEQYF